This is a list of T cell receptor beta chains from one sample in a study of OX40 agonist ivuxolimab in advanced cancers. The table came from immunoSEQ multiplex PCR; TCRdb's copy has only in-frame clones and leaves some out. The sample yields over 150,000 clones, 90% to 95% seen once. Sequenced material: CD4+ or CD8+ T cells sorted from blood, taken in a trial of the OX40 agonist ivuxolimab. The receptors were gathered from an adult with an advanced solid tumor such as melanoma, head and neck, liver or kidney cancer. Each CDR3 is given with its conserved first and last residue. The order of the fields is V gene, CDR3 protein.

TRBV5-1 CASSLGLDPYEQYF
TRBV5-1 CASSLDPSTGANVLTF
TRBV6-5 CASRDPGRRGYEQYF
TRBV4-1 CASSPRDRSYEQYF
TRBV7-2 CASSGLQGYAEAFF
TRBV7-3 CASSPGAGVETQYF
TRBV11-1 CASSSSETTDTQYF
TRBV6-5 CASSYLYRGGVGEQYF
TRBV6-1 CASSYEGEQYF
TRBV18 CASSPQGTNTEAFF
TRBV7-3 CASSPGTDTQYF
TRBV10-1 CASSGQGNEQYF
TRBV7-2 CASSLSGQGVTEAFF
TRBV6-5 CASSYSSGGYEQYF
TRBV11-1 CASSSGTAGYYEQYF
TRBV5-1 CASSLGQDSSYEQYF
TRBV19 CASKTRGRGTEAFF
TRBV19 CASKAGYYTDTQYF
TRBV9 CASSGGTSNQPQHF
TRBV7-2 CASSLGLARYEQFF
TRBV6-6 CASGGGSEQYF
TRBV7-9 CASSPQPDRATGELFF
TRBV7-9 CASSPLLRQGSTYNEQFF
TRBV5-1 CASSLGGPGLAGGFPSYEQYF
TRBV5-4 CASSPGQLGANEKLFF
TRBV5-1 CASPGQPSTDTQYF